The entry below describes one T cell receptor (beta chain). Its antigen is undetermined. MiXCR, applied by TCRdb to the reads, yields one record per CDR3 protein. The data contain fewer than 1,000,000 distinct CDR3 sequences, approximately 30% of them singletons. The V and J ends lost 5 bases and 3 bases, in that order; junction bases with no gene match: 11. This CDR3 is 16 amino acids long. Germline-derived CDR1 and CDR2 are SNHLY and FYNNEI. The data belong to a study of T cell repertoires in cytomegalovirus infection. Across the study: Through public TCR beta signatures, both CMV infection and matching HLA type were indicated.

The clonotype originates from a human donor in good health (CMV status not recorded). Some clones in this sample may be carry-over from other donors' samples. The sample here was cultured CD8+ T cells from PBMCs, taken from culture after CMV antigen stimulation. The chain combines TRBV2 with TRBJ2-7; 9 bases match TRBD2. CDR3 amino acids: CASSRGGPSGVYEQYF. As DNA, the CDR3 is TGTGCCAGCAGTCGAGGTGGCCCTAGCGGGGTCTACGAGCAGTACTTC.